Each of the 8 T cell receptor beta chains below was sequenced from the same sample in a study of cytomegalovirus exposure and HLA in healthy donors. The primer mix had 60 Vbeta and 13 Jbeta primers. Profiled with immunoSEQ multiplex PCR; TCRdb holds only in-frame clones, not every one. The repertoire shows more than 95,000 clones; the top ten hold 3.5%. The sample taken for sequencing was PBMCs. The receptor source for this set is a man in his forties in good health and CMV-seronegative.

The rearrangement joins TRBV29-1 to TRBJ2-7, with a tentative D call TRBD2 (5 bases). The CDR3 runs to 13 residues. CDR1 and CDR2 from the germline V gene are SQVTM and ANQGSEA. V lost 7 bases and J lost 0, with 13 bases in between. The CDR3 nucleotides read TGCAGCGCAAAAAGCGGATTCTCCTACGAGCAGTACTTC. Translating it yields CSAKSGFSYEQYF.

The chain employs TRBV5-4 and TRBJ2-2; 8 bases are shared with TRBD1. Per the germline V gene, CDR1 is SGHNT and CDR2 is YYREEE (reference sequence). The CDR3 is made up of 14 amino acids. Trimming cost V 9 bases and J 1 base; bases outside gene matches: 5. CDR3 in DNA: TGTGCCACCAGGACAGGGCAGAACACCGGGGAGCTGTTTTTT. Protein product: CATRTGQNTGELFF.

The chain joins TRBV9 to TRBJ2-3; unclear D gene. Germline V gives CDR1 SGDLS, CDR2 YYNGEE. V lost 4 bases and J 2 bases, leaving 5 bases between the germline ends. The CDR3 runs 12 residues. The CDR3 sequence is CASSPHTDTQYF. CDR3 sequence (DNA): TGTGCCAGCAGCCCCCACACAGATACGCAGTATTTT.

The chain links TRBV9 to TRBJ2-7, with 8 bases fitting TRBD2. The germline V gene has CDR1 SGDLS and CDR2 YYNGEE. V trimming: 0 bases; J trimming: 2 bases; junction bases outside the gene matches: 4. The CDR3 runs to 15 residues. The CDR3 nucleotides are TGTGCCAGCAGCGTAGGGGGACTAGAAACCTACGAGCAGTACTTC. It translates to CASSVGGLETYEQYF. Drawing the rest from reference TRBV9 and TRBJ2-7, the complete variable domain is DSGVTQTPKHLITATGQRVTLRCSPRSGDLSVYWYQQSLDQGLQFLIQYYNGEERAKGNILERFSAQQFPDLHSELNLSSLELGDSALYFCASSVGGLETYEQYFGPGTRLTVT.

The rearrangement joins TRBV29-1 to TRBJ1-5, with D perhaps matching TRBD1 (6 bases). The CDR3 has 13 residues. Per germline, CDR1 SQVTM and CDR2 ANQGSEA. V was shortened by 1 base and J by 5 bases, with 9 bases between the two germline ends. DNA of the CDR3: TGCAGCGTTGAAGGGTCAGGGGATCAGCCCCAGCATTTT. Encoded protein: CSVEGSGDQPQHF.

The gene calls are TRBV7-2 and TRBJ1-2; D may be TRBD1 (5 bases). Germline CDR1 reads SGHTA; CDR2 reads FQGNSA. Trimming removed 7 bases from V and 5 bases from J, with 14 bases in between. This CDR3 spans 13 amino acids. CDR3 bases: TGTGCCAGCACTCTCCGGGACTTATATGGCTACACCTTC. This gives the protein CASTLRDLYGYTF.

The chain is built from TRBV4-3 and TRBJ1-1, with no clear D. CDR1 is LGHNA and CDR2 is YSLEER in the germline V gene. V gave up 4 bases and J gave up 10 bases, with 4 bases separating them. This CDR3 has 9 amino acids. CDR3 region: CASSRGAFF. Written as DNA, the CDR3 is TGCGCCAGCAGCCGCGGAGCTTTCTTT.

CDR3 bases: TGTGCCAGCAGTGATTTCCTAGCGGGGTCCTACGAGCAGTACTTC. Residues: CASSDFLAGSYEQYF. The gene calls are TRBV2 and TRBJ2-7; 9 bases line up with TRBD2. The V gene's germline CDR1 is SNHLY and CDR2 FYNNEI. The CDR3 has 15 amino acids. V lost 3 bases and J lost 1; bases outside the gene matches: 4.